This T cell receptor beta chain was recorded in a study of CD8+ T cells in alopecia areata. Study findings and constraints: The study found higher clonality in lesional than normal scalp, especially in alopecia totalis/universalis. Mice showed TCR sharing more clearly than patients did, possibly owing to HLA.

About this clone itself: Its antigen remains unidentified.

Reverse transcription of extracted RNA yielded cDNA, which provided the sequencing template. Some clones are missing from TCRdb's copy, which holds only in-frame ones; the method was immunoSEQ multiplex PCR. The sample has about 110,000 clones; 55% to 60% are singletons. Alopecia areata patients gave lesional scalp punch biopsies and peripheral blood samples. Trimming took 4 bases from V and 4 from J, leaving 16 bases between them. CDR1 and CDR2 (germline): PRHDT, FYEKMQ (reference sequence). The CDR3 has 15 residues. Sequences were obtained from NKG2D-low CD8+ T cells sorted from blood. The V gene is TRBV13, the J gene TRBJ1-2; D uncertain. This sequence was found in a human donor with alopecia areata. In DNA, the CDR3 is TGTGCCAGCAGCTCAACGAGGCAAGACGCCTATGGCTACACCTTC. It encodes CASSSTRQDAYGYTF.